Described below is a single T cell receptor (beta chain) sequence and its context. Profiling of TCR beta VDJ combinations and CDR3 sequences used genomic DNA as template. TCRdb re-called the reads through MiXCR, storing one row per CDR3 protein. The sample has roughly 420,000 distinct CDR3 sequences; about two thirds are singletons. Germline loops: CDR1 SGHRS, CDR2 YFSETQ. The CDR3 runs 14 residues. With 4 bases removed from V and 11 bases from J, the gap between germline ends came to 22 bases. This specimen comes from a study of CD8+CD57+ T cells in acquired aplastic anemia. Study as a whole: On average, healthy donors gave 8.5 million to 14 million reads for CD4+ cells.

The chain has TRBV5-1 and TRBJ2-7; weak D call: TRBD1 (6 bases). The receptor comes from a human donor in good health, serving as a control. The sample taken for sequencing was sorted CD4+, CD8+, or CD8+CD57+ T cells (not recorded which) from PBMCs. The DNA for the CDR3 is TGCGCCAGCAGCGCCGGAACCGACGAAAGGGGGAAGTACTTC. Its translation is CASSAGTDERGKYF.